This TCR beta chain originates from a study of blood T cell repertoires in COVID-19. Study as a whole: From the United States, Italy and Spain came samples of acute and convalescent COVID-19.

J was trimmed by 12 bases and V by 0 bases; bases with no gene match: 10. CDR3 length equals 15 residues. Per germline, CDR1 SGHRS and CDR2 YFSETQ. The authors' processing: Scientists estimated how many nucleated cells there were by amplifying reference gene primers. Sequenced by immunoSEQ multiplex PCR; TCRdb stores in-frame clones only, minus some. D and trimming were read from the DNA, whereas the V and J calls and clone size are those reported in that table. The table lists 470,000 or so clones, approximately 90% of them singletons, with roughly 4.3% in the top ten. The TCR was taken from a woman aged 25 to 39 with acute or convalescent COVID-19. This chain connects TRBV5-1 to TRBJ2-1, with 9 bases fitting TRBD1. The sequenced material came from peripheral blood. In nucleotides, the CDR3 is TGCGCCAGCAGCTTGGAGCAGACTCGGGGACAGGGGCAGTTCTTC. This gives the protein CASSLEQTRGQGQFF.